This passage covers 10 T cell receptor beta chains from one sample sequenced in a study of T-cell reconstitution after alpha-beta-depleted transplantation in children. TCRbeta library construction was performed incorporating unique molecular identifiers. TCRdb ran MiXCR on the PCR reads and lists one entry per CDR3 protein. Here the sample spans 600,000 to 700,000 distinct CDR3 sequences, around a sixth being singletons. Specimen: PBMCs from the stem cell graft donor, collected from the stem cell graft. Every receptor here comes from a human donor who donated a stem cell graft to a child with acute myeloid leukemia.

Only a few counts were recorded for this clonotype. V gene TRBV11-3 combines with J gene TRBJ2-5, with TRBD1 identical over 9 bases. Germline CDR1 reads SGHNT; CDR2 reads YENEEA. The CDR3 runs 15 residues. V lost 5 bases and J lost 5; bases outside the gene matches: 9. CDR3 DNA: TGTGCCAGCAGCGTGGGACAGGGTTCGGGGGAGACCCAGTACTTC. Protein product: CASSVGQGSGETQYF.

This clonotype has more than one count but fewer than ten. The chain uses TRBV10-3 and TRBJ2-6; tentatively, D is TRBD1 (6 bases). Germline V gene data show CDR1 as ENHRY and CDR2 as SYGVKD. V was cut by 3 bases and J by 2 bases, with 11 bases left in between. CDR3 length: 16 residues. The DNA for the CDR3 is TGTGCCATCAGTGACCCCGGACAGACTGGGGCCAACGTCCTGACTTTC. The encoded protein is CAISDPGQTGANVLTF.

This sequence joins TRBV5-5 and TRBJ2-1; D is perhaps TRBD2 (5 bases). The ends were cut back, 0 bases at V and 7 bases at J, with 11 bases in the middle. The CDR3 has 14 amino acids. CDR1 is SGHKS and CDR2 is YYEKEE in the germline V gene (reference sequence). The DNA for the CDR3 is TGTGCCAGCAGCTTGGGTGGGAGAGGAAATGAGCAGTTCTTC. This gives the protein CASSLGGRGNEQFF.

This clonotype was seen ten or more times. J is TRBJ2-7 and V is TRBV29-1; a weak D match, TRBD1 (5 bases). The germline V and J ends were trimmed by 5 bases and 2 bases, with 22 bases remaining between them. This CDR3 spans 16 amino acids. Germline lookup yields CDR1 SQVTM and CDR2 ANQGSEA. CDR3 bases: TGCAGCGTTTTATCGCGAAACGGTGAAGGGGCCTACGAGCAGTACGTC. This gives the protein CSVLSRNGEGAYEQYV.

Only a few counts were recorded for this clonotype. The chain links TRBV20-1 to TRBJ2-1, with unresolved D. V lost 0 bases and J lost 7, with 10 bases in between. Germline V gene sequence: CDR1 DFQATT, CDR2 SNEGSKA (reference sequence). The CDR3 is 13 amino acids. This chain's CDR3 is CSARENLRNEQFF. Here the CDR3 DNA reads TGCAGTGCTAGAGAGAATTTAAGGAATGAGCAGTTCTTC.

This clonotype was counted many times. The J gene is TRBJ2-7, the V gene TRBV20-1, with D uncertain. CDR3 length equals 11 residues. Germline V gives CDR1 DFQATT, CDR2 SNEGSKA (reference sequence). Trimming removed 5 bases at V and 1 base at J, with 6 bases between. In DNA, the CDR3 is TGCAGTGCTCCAAAATCCTACGAGCAGTACGTC. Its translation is CSAPKSYEQYV.

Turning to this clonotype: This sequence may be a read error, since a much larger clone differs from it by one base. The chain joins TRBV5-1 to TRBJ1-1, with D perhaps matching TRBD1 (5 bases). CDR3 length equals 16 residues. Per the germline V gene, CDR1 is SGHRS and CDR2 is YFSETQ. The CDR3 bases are TGCGCCAGCAGCTTCGGTAGTGAGGGGATGAACACTGAAGCTTACTTT. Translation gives CASSFGSEGMNTEAYF.

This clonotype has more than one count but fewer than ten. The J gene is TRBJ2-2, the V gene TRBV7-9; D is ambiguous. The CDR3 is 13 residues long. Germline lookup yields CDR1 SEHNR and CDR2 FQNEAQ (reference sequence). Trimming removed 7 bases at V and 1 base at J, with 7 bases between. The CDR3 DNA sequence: TGTGCCAGCACCTTTGGGAACACCGGGGAGCTGTTTTTT. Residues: CASTFGNTGELFF.

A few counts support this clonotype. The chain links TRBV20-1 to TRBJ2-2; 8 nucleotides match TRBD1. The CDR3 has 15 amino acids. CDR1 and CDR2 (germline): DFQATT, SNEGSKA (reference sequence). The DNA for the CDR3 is TGCAGAGAGGAAAAGCAGGGGGCGGACACCGGGGAGCTGTTTTTT. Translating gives CREEKQGADTGELFF.

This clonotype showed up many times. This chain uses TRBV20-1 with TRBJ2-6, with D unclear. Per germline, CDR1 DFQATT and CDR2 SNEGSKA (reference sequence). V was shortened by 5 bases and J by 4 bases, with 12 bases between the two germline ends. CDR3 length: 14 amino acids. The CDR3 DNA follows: TGCAGTGCTTACCGAATGGTCGGGGCCAACGTCCTGACTTTC. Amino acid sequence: CSAYRMVGANVLTF.